The TCR beta chain described here comes from a study of Graves' ophthalmopathy and Graves' hyperthyroidism (dated by TCRdb to the late 2010s). Background on the whole study: Peripheral blood samples were taken at the time of initial diagnosis, before any treatment was given. In five or six hyperthyroidism patients, the T-cell repertoires found in thyroid tissue were compared with those found in blood. To explore V-J signatures that separate ophthalmopathy from hyperthyroidism, a discovery set of about a hundred patients was enrolled, consisting of approximately 44 with ophthalmopathy and about 60 with stable hyperthyroidism. Once sampling was done, hyperthyroidism patients were given methimazole at a starting dose of 30 mg daily, while ophthalmopathy patients were given high-dose intravenous methylprednisolone. To tell Graves' ophthalmopathy apart from Graves' hyperthyroidism, and to predict which patients would progress to ophthalmopathy, the study relied on TCR beta repertoire signatures. An independent validation cohort was composed of around 19 hyperthyroidism patients and around 16 patients who later progressed from hyperthyroidism to ophthalmopathy. In total, around 140 blood samples were TCR-sequenced: around 42 ophthalmopathy, some 75 hyperthyroidism and around 17 hyperthyroidism-to-ophthalmopathy patients. The study at large found these results: In cross-validation, the 13-signature model distinguished ophthalmopathy from stable hyperthyroidism with 85% to 90% sensitivity and roughly 81% specificity, and in the test set the corresponding values were roughly 80% and 76%. In validation, the model predicted ophthalmopathy progression with over 60% sensitivity and roughly 78% specificity; 12 predicted patients were CT-confirmed with GO in a median of around 6.5 months. No statistical method was used to predetermine the sample size, and group allocation was not hidden from the investigators. Among expanded thyroid clonotypes with frequency above 0.001, most also showed up in blood, which suggests that blood repertoires may reflect the thyroid immune response.

A few counts support this clonotype. This clone's antigen is unknown. Per-base quality was not reported, and no clone a single base away is much larger than it. Ophthalmopathy patients were characterized by moderately to severely active disease, a Clinical Activity Score of at least 3, a NOSPECS grade of at least 4, and a disease duration under 3 months. Patients were excluded if they had other autoimmune diseases, uncontrolled infections, pregnancy or lactation. Clinical symptoms, serum thyroxine, TRAb, thyroid ultrasound and orbital computed tomography formed the basis of the diagnosis. PBMCs were isolated from more than 8 ml of fresh peripheral blood by Ficoll-Paque density gradient centrifugation. Total RNA was extracted using Trizol reagent, and RNA quality was checked on an Agilent 2100 Bioanalyzer. TCR beta CDR3 regions were amplified from RNA transcripts for repertoire sequencing. HTBI primers and the Qiagen OneStep RT-PCR kit were used in a first-round RT-PCR, which was followed by a second-round multiplex PCR, size selection and purification. Libraries were sequenced on an Illumina HiSeq2000 using paired-end 100 bp reads. Regarding the original processing steps: SOAPnuke was used for read processing, and reads with adapters, uncalled bases, a mean Phred below 15, or no exact constant-primer or identifier match were discarded. COPE v1.2.5 was used to merge high-quality paired reads. Each unique nucleotide sequence was defined as a clonotype, and clonotypes were aligned to IMGT TRB V, D and J references with MiTCR v1.1. Only V-J combinations with frequency above 0.0001 were analysed, covering approximately 99% of repertoires. A TCR clonal expansion and chaos score per V-J combination was defined as the ratio of F50 clonal expansion to chaos observed in the TCRdist matrix. Welch's t-statistics and random forest were used to reduce features to approximately 13 V-J combinations, which were fed into a naive Bayes classifier. Thyroid-blood repertoire similarity was quantified with the Morisita-Horn index. The public reads were quality trimmed at Q25 with fastp and then assembled into clones with MiXCR by TCRdb, keeping productive beta chains. Identical CDR3 protein sequences are pooled into one entry, listed with their most common genes and DNA. The V and J calls and clone size are TCRdb's, not the authors'. This sample holds 650,000 to 900,000 distinct CDR3 sequences; 35% to 50% were observed only once. 44% of the sample rests with the top ten.

According to the germline V gene, CDR1 reads MNHEY and CDR2 reads SVGAGI. V is pared back by 3 bases and J by 5 bases, with 13 bases lying between the germline termini. The CDR3 starts with the cysteine, ends with the phenylalanine, and has 14 residues. Only the CDR3 portion is preserved as DNA: 42 bases, with reading frame beginning at the first base. The chain joins TRBV6-5 to TRBJ1-1; the D gene is unclear. This sequence originates from an adult man with Graves' ophthalmopathy. The sample comprised peripheral blood. The CDR3 protein is CASSYGRPWTEAFF. The DNA reads as follows: TGTGCCAGCAGTTATGGCAGGCCGTGGACTGAAGCTTTCTTT.